The rows below give T cell receptor beta chains drawn from one sample of a study of metastatic and nonmetastatic thyroid tumors. TCRdb reassembled clones from the PCR reads with MiXCR. The sample lists about 23,000 clones, more than 14% occurring once. Sequencing was done on a sample of tumor tissue. The receptors were gathered from a female donor with papillary thyroid cancer or a benign thyroid nodule (not recorded which). Some clones in this sample may be carry-over from other donors' samples. Each CDR3 is given with its conserved first and last residue. A D gene is named only where the DNA matches it firmly. Part of the rows lack a size; the others show once, few, many or a class for expanded clones.

d_call,j_call,clone_size,v_call,cdr3_aa,cdr3_nt
TRBD1,TRBJ2-1,-,TRBV27,CASRIRGTGVYNEQFF,TGTGCCAGCAGGATCAGGGGGACAGGGGTCTACAATGAGCAGTTCTTC
-,TRBJ1-2,many,TRBV14,CASSQVQGGYTF,TGTGCCAGCAGCCAAGTTCAGGGTGGCTACACCTTC
TRBD1,TRBJ2-5,-,TRBV12-3/TRBV12-4,CASSPGQSIETQYF,TGTGCCAGCAGTCCGGGACAGTCCATAGAGACCCAGTACTTC
-,TRBJ2-7,medium-sized,TRBV27,CASSWGSEQYF,TGTGCCAGCAGTTGGGGTTCCGAGCAGTACTTC
TRBD2,TRBJ2-1,many,TRBV5-1,CASSLVAGGGYEQFF,TGCGCCAGCAGCTTGGTGGCGGGGGGTGGGTATGAGCAGTTCTTC
-,TRBJ1-1,many,TRBV2,CASSADYNTEAFF,TGTGCCAGCAGCGCCGACTACAACACTGAAGCTTTCTTT
TRBD2,TRBJ2-7,large,TRBV2,CASIGAGGLEQYF,TGTGCCAGCATTGGAGCGGGAGGGCTCGAGCAGTACTTC
-,TRBJ1-5,many,TRBV25-1,CASSYSSSGGASQPQHF,TGTGCCAGCAGTTACTCATCCTCGGGGGGAGCAAGCCAGCCCCAGCATTTT
TRBD1,TRBJ1-5,many,TRBV3-1,CASSRRGGEAQHF,TGTGCCAGCAGCCGGAGAGGGGGCGAGGCCCAGCATTTT
TRBD2,TRBJ2-1,many,TRBV5-1,CASRTGGSNEQFF,TGCGCCAGCAGGACGGGGGGGAGCAATGAGCAGTTCTTC
-,TRBJ1-4,many,TRBV3-1,CASSHEDEKLFF,TGTGCCAGCAGCCACGAAGATGAAAAACTGTTTTTT
TRBD2,TRBJ2-1,many,TRBV3-1,CASSRGGGANEQFF,TGTGCCAGCAGCCGGGGCGGGGGGGCCAATGAGCAGTTCTTC
TRBD1,TRBJ2-2,medium-sized,TRBV6-5,CASSYSPSGQGGTGELFF,TGTGCCAGCAGTTACTCACCTTCCGGACAGGGAGGCACCGGGGAGCTGTTTTTT
-,TRBJ2-7,many,TRBV29-1,CSVVGTDYEQYF,TGCAGCGTTGTGGGGACGGACTACGAGCAGTACTTC
TRBD1,TRBJ1-2,many,TRBV6-1,CASLEGTGGYYYGYTF,TGTGCCAGCCTCGAGGGGACAGGGGGCTATTACTATGGCTACACCTTC
-,TRBJ1-1,many,TRBV4-1,CASSQDLGVGMMNTEAFF,TGCGCCAGCAGCCAAGATTTAGGGGTTGGGATGATGAACACTGAAGCTTTCTTT
-,TRBJ2-7,-,TRBV2,CASSGAFFYEQYF,TGTGCCAGCAGTGGGGCCTTCTTCTACGAGCAGTACTTC
-,TRBJ1-1,many,TRBV6-2/TRBV6-3,CASSILTLSEAFF,TGTGCCAGCAGTATCCTCACCCTTAGTGAAGCTTTCTTT
-,TRBJ2-7,-,TRBV12-3/TRBV12-4,CASSSGYEQYF,TGTGCCAGCAGTTCCGGATACGAGCAGTACTTC
TRBD1,TRBJ1-5,-,TRBV7-2,CASSPGTGWEPQHF,TGTGCCAGCAGCCCAGGGACAGGGTGGGAGCCCCAGCATTTT
-,TRBJ2-7,many,TRBV3-1,CASSQGRAGLSYEQYF,TGTGCCAGCAGCCAAGGGCGAGCGGGCCTCTCCTACGAGCAGTACTTC
-,TRBJ1-1,many,TRBV6-1,CASSRPGDWTAFF,TGTGCCAGCAGCCGCCCAGGGGATTGGACTGCTTTCTTT
-,TRBJ1-2,many,TRBV11-2,CASSLDNTDYGYTF,TGTGCCAGCAGCTTAGATAACACGGACTATGGCTACACCTTC
TRBD1,TRBJ2-7,-,TRBV6-1,CASSADRELYEQYF,TGTGCCAGCAGTGCTGACAGGGAGCTCTACGAGCAGTACTTC
TRBD2,TRBJ2-3,many,TRBV3-1,CASSSAGGGNTQYF,TGTGCCAGCAGTAGTGCGGGGGGAGGAAATACGCAGTATTTT
-,TRBJ1-2,many,TRBV6-1,CASSLDSVYGYTF,TGTGCCAGCAGCCTGGACAGTGTCTATGGCTACACCTTC
TRBD1,TRBJ2-7,many,TRBV3-1,CASSHRDSNEQYF,TGTGCCAGCAGCCACCGGGACAGTAACGAGCAGTACTTC
TRBD2,TRBJ2-1,few,TRBV6-4,CASSVLAGEGNEQFF,TGTGCCAGCAGTGTTCTAGCGGGAGAAGGAAATGAGCAGTTCTTC
-,TRBJ1-3,medium-sized,TRBV20-1,CSAAQGSGNTIYF,TGCAGTGCTGCACAGGGCTCTGGAAACACCATATATTTT
TRBD1,TRBJ1-2,many,TRBV6-1,CASSNRGTTSVYGYTF,TGTGCCAGCAGTAACAGGGGTACCACGTCGGTTTATGGCTACACCTTC
TRBD2,TRBJ2-7,-,TRBV6-1,CASSVTSGTYSYEQYF,TGTGCCAGCAGTGTGACTAGCGGGACTTACTCCTACGAGCAGTACTTC
-,TRBJ2-2,-,TRBV7-2,CASSLRLVELFF,TGTGCCAGCAGCTTACGGCTCGTTGAGCTGTTTTTT
TRBD1,TRBJ1-2,many,TRBV2,CAGQGGGGNYGYTF,TGTGCCGGCCAGGGGGGCGGGGGAAACTATGGCTACACCTTC
-,TRBJ2-7,-,TRBV30,CACSVNWRNEQYF,TGTGCCTGTAGTGTTAATTGGAGAAACGAGCAGTACTTC
-,TRBJ2-3,once,TRBV20-1,CSARAIWRRGGTDTQYF,TGCAGTGCTAGAGCGATCTGGAGGCGCGGGGGCACAGATACGCAGTATTTT
TRBD1,TRBJ1-1,many,TRBV10-2,CASSGDREGRVNTEAFF,TGCGCCAGCAGTGGGGACAGGGAGGGTCGGGTGAACACTGAAGCTTTCTTT
TRBD1,TRBJ1-4,many,TRBV2,CASSSWTGTNEKLFF,TGTGCCAGCAGTTCCTGGACAGGCACTAATGAAAAACTGTTTTTT
-,TRBJ2-3,-,TRBV2,CASSVPRTPNPVSTDTQYF,TGTGCCAGCAGTGTTCCTAGGACCCCGAACCCTGTAAGCACAGATACGCAGTATTTT
-,TRBJ1-2,many,TRBV10-3,CAITERRDKAGGYTF,TGTGCCATCACCGAGAGAAGGGACAAGGCTGGGGGCTACACCTTC
-,TRBJ2-2,many,TRBV12-3/TRBV12-4,CASRVHAGDTGELFF,TGTGCCAGCAGGGTACACGCTGGGGACACCGGGGAGCTGTTTTTT
TRBD1,TRBJ2-1,many,TRBV7-9,CASSYFNSGTGSHEQFF,TGTGCCAGCAGCTACTTTAATTCCGGGACAGGGAGCCATGAGCAGTTCTTC
-,TRBJ2-7,-,TRBV6-6,CASSYDRHYEQYF,TGTGCCAGCAGTTATGACAGACACTACGAGCAGTACTTC